These 12 T cell receptor beta chains originate from one sample sequenced in a study of cytomegalovirus exposure and HLA in healthy donors. The PCR made use of 60 Vbeta and 13 Jbeta primers. Assay: immunoSEQ multiplex PCR; the TCRdb copy retains only in-frame clones and omits some. The sample holds 100,000 to 120,000 clones, around 80% seen once. The sequenced sample was PBMCs. The origin of the receptors is a young man in good health and CMV-seronegative.

The rearrangement links TRBV10-3 to TRBJ1-1; D unclear. The CDR3 extends over 13 amino acids. Germline V gene data show CDR1 as ENHRY and CDR2 as SYGVKD. Between the trimmed V and J ends, which lost 0 bases and 5 bases, there was a span of 7 bases. The DNA for the CDR3 is TGTGCCATCAGTGAGTCCTGGCAAACTGAAGCTTTCTTT. Its translation: CAISESWQTEAFF.

V gene TRBV9 combines with J gene TRBJ1-2; the match to TRBD1 covers 8 bases. After removal of 3 bases from V and 4 bases from J, the junction contained 2 bases not matched to a gene. CDR3 length: 13 residues. CDR1 is SGDLS, CDR2 YYNGEE, per germline. CDR3 DNA sequence: TGTGCCAGCAGCGGCGGACAGGGCTATGGCTACACCTTC. Its translation is CASSGGQGYGYTF.

This clone was observed a single time. The gene calls are TRBV4-1 and TRBJ1-3; TRBD1 might be the D (6 bases). The CDR3 consists of 16 residues. Germline V gene lookup returns CDR1 MGHRA and CDR2 YSYEKL. V was shortened by 4 bases and J by 0 bases, with 13 bases between the two germline ends. The CDR3 bases are TGCGCCAGCAGCCTCTTACAGGGAATCTCTGGAAACACCATATATTTT. Encoded protein: CASSLLQGISGNTIYF.

Notes on this clone: A junction boundary mismatches the germline segment, possibly from a read error. The genes are TRBV7-9 and TRBJ1-3; D is perhaps TRBD1 (6 bases). Germline values: CDR1 SEHNR, CDR2 FQNEAQ (reference sequence). The CDR3 loop spans 15 amino acids. CDR3 bases: TGTTCCAGCAGCTTGGGGGCGATCTCTGGAAACACCATATATTTT. The encoded protein is CSSSLGAISGNTIYF.

The chain joins TRBV19 to TRBJ2-7, with 9 bases lining up with TRBD1. Germline V gives CDR1 LNHDA, CDR2 SQIVND (reference sequence). The CDR3 contains 14 residues. Losses at the gene ends were 6 bases for V and 4 bases for J; bases not matched to a gene: 7. This CDR3 reads CASRLRDRVYEQYF. CDR3 DNA sequence: TGTGCCAGTAGACTCCGGGACAGGGTTTACGAGCAGTACTTC.

The chain has TRBV19 and TRBJ2-3; 8 bases are a match to TRBD1. Germline V lookup: CDR1 LNHDA, CDR2 SQIVND (reference sequence). This CDR3 region has 18 residues. V lost 5 bases, J lost 0 bases, and 13 bases stayed unmatched. DNA for the CDR3: TGTGCCAGTAGTGACTGGGACAGGACTGACTCTAGCACAGATACGCAGTATTTT. This sequence encodes CASSDWDRTDSSTDTQYF.

V usage is TRBV29-1 and J usage is TRBJ2-1; 13 bases align to TRBD2. The V gene end was trimmed by 5 bases and the J gene end by 9 bases; junction bases not matched to a gene: 19. This CDR3 contains 18 residues. Germline lookup yields CDR1 SQVTM and CDR2 ANQGSEA. CDR3 coding DNA: TGCAGCGTTCGATCCTTCTTACCCGGGACTAGCGGGACGGGTGAGCAGTTCTTC. It codes for CSVRSFLPGTSGTGEQFF.

The V gene is TRBV11-3, the J gene TRBJ2-2; D perhaps matches TRBD2 (5 bases). Trimming shortened V by 7 bases and J by 5 bases, and 20 bases separated the two germline ends. CDR1 is SGHNT and CDR2 is YENEEA in the germline V gene. CDR3 size: 16 residues. The CDR3 nucleotides are TGTGCCAGCACCCACTCTGGGCGGGCCTGGACCGGGGAGCTGTTTTTT. Translated: CASTHSGRAWTGELFF.

The rearrangement links TRBV11-3 to TRBJ2-1; TRBD1 might be the D (5 bases). The CDR3 extends over 12 amino acids. V was trimmed by 4 bases and J by 12 bases, leaving 13 bases between them. Germline V gene sequence: CDR1 SGHNT, CDR2 YENEEA. In DNA form, the CDR3 reads TGTGCCAGCAGCTCGCGACAGTCATCGCAGTTCTTC. This encodes CASSSRQSSQFF.

The chain links TRBV6-1 to TRBJ2-2; D is possibly TRBD2 (5 bases). The CDR3 extends over 14 amino acids. The germline gives CDR1 MNHNS, CDR2 SASEGT. V shed 6 bases and J shed 4 bases, with 12 bases lying between them. This CDR3 is CASRSLATTGELFF. Here the CDR3 DNA reads TGTGCCAGCAGGTCTCTAGCTACCACCGGGGAGCTGTTTTTT.

This rearrangement joins TRBV5-1 to TRBJ1-3; 7 nucleotides line up with TRBD1. The ends lost 0 bases at V and 4 bases at J; junction bases unmatched: 4. The CDR3 extends over 15 amino acids. Germline values: CDR1 SGHRS, CDR2 YFSETQ. The CDR3 here is CASSLGRGLGNTIYF. DNA of the CDR3: TGCGCCAGCAGCTTGGGAAGGGGGCTCGGAAACACCATATATTTT.

This clone showed up just once. The chain carries TRBV7-6 and TRBJ2-1; 7 bases line up with TRBD2. This CDR3 contains 16 residues. V lost 0 bases and J lost 4; bases outside the gene matches: 6. Germline V gene sequence: CDR1 SGHVS, CDR2 FNYEAQ. The CDR3, as DNA: TGTGCCAGCAGCTTAGCGGAGGGACTACCTTACAATGAGCAGTTCTTC. Protein: CASSLAEGLPYNEQFF.